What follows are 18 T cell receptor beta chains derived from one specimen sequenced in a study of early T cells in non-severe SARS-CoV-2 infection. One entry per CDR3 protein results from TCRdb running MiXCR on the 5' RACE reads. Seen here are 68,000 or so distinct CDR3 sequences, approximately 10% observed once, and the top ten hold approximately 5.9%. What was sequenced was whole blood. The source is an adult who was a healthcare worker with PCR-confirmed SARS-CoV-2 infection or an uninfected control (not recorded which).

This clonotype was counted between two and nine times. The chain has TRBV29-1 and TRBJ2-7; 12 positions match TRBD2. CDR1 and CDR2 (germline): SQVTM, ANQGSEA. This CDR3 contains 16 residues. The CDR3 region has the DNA TGCAGTATTAAGACTAGCGGGAGTATGGGACCCTACGAGCAGTACTTC. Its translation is CSIKTSGSMGPYEQYF.

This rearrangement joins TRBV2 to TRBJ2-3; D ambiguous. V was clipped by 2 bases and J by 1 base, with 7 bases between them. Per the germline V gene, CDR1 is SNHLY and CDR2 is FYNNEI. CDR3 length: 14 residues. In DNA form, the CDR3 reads TGTGCCAGCAGTGAAAGTGGCGGCACAGATACGCAGTATTTT. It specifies CASSESGGTDTQYF.

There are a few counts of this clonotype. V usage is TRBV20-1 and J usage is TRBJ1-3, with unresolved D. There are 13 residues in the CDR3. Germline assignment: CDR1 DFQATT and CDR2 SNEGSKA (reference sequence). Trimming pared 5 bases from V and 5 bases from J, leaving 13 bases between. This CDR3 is CSARPFSRNTIYF. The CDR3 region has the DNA TGCAGTGCTCGGCCTTTTTCAAGAAACACCATATATTTT.

CDR3 bases: TGTGCCAGCACTAGGGGAGCCGGGGAGCTGTTTTTT. Translation: CASTRGAGELFF. The chain has TRBV2 and TRBJ2-2; either TRBD1 or TRBD2 may fit D (5 bases each). The CDR3 loop spans 12 amino acids. Germline V CDR1 and CDR2: SNHLY, FYNNEI. Between the trimmed V and J ends, which lost 7 bases and 6 bases, there was a span of 9 bases.

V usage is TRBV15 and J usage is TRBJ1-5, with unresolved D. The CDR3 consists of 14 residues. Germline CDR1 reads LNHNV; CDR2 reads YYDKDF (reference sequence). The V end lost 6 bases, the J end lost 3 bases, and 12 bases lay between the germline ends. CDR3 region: CATRSEQFNQPQHF. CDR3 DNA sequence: TGTGCCACCAGGTCAGAACAGTTCAATCAGCCCCAGCATTTT.

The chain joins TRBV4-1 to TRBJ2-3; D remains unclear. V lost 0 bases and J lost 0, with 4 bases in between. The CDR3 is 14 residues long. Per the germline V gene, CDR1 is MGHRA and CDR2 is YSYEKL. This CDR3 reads CASSQETSTDTQYF. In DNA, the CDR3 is TGCGCCAGCAGCCAAGAAACGAGCACAGATACGCAGTATTTT.

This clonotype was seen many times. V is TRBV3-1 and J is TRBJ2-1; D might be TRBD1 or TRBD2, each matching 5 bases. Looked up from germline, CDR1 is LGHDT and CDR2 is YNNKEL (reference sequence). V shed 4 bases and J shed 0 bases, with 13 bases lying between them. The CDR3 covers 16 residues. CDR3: CASSPPGTSSYNEQFF. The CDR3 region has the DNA TGTGCCAGCAGCCCACCCGGGACGAGCTCCTACAATGAGCAGTTCTTC.

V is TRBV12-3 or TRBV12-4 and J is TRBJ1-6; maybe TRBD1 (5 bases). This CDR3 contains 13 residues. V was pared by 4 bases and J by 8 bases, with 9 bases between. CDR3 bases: TGTGCCAGCAGTTACAGGACGGATTCACCCCTCCACTTT. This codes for CASSYRTDSPLHF.

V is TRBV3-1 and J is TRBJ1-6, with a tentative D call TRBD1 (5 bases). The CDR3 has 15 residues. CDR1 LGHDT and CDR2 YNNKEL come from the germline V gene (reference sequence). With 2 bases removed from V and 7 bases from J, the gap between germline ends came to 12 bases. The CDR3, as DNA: TGTGCCAGCAGCCAACGGGACTTTTTCAATTCACCCCTCCACTTT. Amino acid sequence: CASSQRDFFNSPLHF.

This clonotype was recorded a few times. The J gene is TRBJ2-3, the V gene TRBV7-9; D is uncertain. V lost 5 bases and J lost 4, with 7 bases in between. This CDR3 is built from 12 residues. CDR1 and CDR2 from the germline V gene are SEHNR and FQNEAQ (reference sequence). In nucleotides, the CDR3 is TGTGCCAGCAGCGCCTCAGCAGATACGCAGTATTTT. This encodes CASSASADTQYF.

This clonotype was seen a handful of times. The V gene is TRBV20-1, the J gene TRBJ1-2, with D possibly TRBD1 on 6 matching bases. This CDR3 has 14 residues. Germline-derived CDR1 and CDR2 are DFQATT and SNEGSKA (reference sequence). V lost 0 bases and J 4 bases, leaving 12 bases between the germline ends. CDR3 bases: TGCAGTGCTAGAGATCGCCAGGGGCTCTATGGCTACACCTTC. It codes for CSARDRQGLYGYTF.

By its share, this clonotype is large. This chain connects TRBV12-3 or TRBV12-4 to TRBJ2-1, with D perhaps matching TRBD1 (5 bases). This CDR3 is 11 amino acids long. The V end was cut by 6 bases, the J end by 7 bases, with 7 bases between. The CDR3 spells CASRGANEQFF. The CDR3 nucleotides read TGTGCCAGCAGAGGGGCGAATGAGCAGTTCTTC.

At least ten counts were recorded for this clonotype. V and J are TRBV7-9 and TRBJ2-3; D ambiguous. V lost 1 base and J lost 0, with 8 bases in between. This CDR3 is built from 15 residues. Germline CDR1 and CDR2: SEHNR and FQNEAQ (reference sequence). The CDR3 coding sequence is TGTGCCAGCAGCTTAGTTATGGACAGCACAGATACGCAGTATTTT. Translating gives CASSLVMDSTDTQYF.

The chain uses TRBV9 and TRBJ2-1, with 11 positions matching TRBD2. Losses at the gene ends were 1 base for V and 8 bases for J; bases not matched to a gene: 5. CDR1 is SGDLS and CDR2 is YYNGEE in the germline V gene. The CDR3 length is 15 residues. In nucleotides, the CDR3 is TGTGCCAGCAGCGTATCTTATAGCGGGAGGGATGAGCAGTTCTTC. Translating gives CASSVSYSGRDEQFF. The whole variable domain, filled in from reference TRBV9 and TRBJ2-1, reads DSGVTQTPKHLITATGQRVTLRCSPRSGDLSVYWYQQSLDQGLQFLIQYYNGEERAKGNILERFSAQQFPDLHSELNLSSLELGDSALYFCASSVSYSGRDEQFFGPGTRLTVL.

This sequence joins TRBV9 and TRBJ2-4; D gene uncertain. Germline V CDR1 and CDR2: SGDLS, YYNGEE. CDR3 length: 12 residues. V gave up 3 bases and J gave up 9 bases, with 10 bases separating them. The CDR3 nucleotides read TGTGCCAGCAGCGCCGAAGCTCCCATTCAGTACTTC. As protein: CASSAEAPIQYF.

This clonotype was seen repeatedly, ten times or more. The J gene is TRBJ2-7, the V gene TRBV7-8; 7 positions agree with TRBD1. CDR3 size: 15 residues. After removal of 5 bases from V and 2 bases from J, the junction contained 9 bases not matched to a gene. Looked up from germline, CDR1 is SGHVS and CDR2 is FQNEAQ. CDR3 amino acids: CASSPTGQITYEQYF. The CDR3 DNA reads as TGTGCCAGCAGCCCAACGGGACAGATCACCTACGAGCAGTACTTC.

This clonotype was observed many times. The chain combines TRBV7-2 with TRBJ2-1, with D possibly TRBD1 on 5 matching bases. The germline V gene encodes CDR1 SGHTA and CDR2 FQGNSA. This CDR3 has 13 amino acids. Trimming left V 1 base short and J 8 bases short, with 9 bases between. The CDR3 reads CASSLGQGDEQFF. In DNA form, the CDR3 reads TGTGCCAGCAGCTTAGGGCAGGGCGATGAGCAGTTCTTC.

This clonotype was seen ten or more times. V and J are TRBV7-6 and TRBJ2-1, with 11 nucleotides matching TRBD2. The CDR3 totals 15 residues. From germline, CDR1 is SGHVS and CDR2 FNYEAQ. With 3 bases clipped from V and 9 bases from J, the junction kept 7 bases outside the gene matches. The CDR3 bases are TGTGCCAGCAGCTTTAGCGGGAGGGTCTCTAGTGAGCAGTTCTTC. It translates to CASSFSGRVSSEQFF.